The next 21 T cell receptor beta chains were all read from a single sample in a study of radiation and T cells in renal cell carcinoma. Sequencing used immunoSEQ multiplex PCR; TCRdb keeps in-frame clones, though not all of them. Here the sample spans around 140,000 clones, 88% being singletons. Time point given: baseline pretreatment blood. The treatment here: 15 Gy SBRT to primary tumor, nephrectomy 4 weeks later. The sequenced sample was blood, obtained from a patient whose treatment included radiotherapy and nephrectomy. The receptors were gathered from a woman aged 70 to 79 with renal cell carcinoma.

For the CDR3, the DNA is TGTGCCAGCGGGGTTAGTGGGAGCTCCTACGAGCAGTACTTC. As protein: CASGVSGSSYEQYF. The rearrangement uses TRBV6-5 and TRBJ2-7, with D possibly being TRBD2 (5 bases). The V and J ends lost 8 bases and 0 bases respectively, with 14 bases between them. The CDR3 is made up of 14 amino acids. Germline V lookup: CDR1 MNHEY, CDR2 SVGAGI.

A few counts support this clone. The chain uses TRBV5-4 and TRBJ1-6, with D maybe TRBD1 (6 bases). Trimming removed 4 bases from V and 7 bases from J, with 15 bases in between. The germline V gene encodes CDR1 SGHNT and CDR2 YYREEE (reference sequence). There are 15 residues in the CDR3. CDR3: CASSPGQLVNSPLHF. As DNA, the CDR3 is TGTGCCAGCAGCCCCGGACAGCTCGTAAATTCACCCCTCCACTTT.

The chain uses TRBV5-6 and TRBJ2-7, with D perhaps given as TRBD1 or TRBD2 (5 bases each). There are 14 residues in the CDR3. The V end was cut by 2 bases, the J end by 2 bases, with 11 bases between. CDR1 SGHDT and CDR2 YYEEEE come from the germline V gene. The DNA of the CDR3 is TGTGCCAGCAGCTTCGGGACCGTGACCTACGAGCAGTACTTC. Translating gives CASSFGTVTYEQYF.

The chain uses TRBV29-1 and TRBJ2-7; 9 bases map to TRBD1. The CDR3 contains 15 residues. J was trimmed by 0 bases and V by 3 bases; bases with no gene match: 6. Germline assignment: CDR1 SQVTM and CDR2 ANQGSEA. The CDR3 here is CSVDHRGLDSYEQYF. The DNA of the CDR3 is TGCAGCGTTGATCACAGGGGGCTTGACTCCTACGAGCAGTACTTC.

The rearrangement links TRBV7-9 to TRBJ2-7; tentative D call: TRBD1 (5 bases). V gave up 2 bases and J gave up 7 bases, with 18 bases separating them. Germline V gives CDR1 SEHNR, CDR2 FQNEAQ (reference sequence). This CDR3 comprises 15 residues. The CDR3 spells CASSLFTQAFGEQYF. The CDR3 DNA reads TGTGCCAGCAGCTTATTTACACAGGCCTTCGGGGAGCAGTACTTC.

This clone was counted a single time. This chain uses TRBV29-1 with TRBJ1-1; D remains unclear. V was trimmed by 7 bases and J by 2 bases, leaving 5 bases between them. This CDR3 spans 10 amino acids. Germline V CDR1 and CDR2: SQVTM, ANQGSEA. Here the CDR3 reads CSAENTEAFF. CDR3 DNA: TGCAGCGCCGAAAACACTGAAGCTTTCTTT.

DNA of the CDR3: TGTGCCAGCAGCTTGGTTAAGGGATGGAACACTGAAGCTTTCTTT. Amino acid sequence: CASSLVKGWNTEAFF. The V gene is TRBV7-9, the J gene TRBJ1-1; D is ambiguous. V lost 3 bases to trimming and J lost 1 base, with 12 bases between them. The CDR3 has 15 residues. CDR1 SEHNR and CDR2 FQNEAQ come from the germline V gene (reference sequence).

This chain joins TRBV28 and TRBJ1-2; D ambiguous. The V end lost 2 bases, the J end lost 5 bases, and 3 bases lay between the germline ends. Germline values: CDR1 MDHEN, CDR2 SYDVKM. CDR3 size: 11 residues. CDR3 sequence (DNA): TGTGCCAGCAGTTTAAGATATGGCTACACCTTC. This encodes CASSLRYGYTF.

Concerning this clone itself: The same CDR3 arises from other DNA sequences in this sample as well. V usage is TRBV7-9 and J usage is TRBJ2-2, with 8 nucleotides matching TRBD1. The germline V gene encodes CDR1 SEHNR and CDR2 FQNEAQ (reference sequence). The CDR3 loop spans 16 amino acids. J was trimmed by 2 bases and V by 1 base; bases with no gene match: 3. In DNA form, the CDR3 reads TGTGCCAGCAGCTTAGGCGGGACAGGAAACACCGGGGAGCTGTTTTTT. It encodes CASSLGGTGNTGELFF. Drawing the rest from reference TRBV7-9 and TRBJ2-2, the complete variable domain is DTGVSQNPRHKITKRGQNVTFRCDPISEHNRLYWYRQTLGQGPEFLTYFQNEAQLEKSRLLSDRFSAERPKGSFSTLEIQRTEQGDSAMYLCASSLGGTGNTGELFFGEGSRLTVL.

This clone has only a few counts. The chain employs TRBV6-5 and TRBJ1-2; no clear D. V was shortened by 0 bases and J by 2 bases, with 7 bases between the two germline ends. Germline V CDR1 and CDR2: MNHEY, SVGAGI. The CDR3 has 14 residues. CDR3 region: CASSYSGLNYGYTF. CDR3 bases: TGTGCCAGCAGTTACTCCGGACTGAACTATGGCTACACCTTC.

A single count supports this clone. The genes are TRBV25-1 and TRBJ1-5, with a tentative D call TRBD1 (5 bases). V was trimmed by 8 bases and J by 4 bases, leaving 12 bases between them. Germline lookup yields CDR1 MGHDK and CDR2 SYGVNS. The CDR3 totals 13 residues. CDR3: CASRGQGNQPQHF. CDR3 in DNA: TGTGCCAGCCGGGGCCAAGGGAATCAGCCCCAGCATTTT.

The chain links TRBV30 to TRBJ2-7; 8 bases are a match to TRBD1. Germline V gene data show CDR1 as GTSNPN and CDR2 as SVGIG (reference sequence). CDR3 size: 13 residues. The J segment lost 6 bases and the V segment lost 4 bases, leaving 8 bases of the junction unmatched. In nucleotides, the CDR3 is TGTGCCTGGACAGGGGGCAGAACGGTCGAGCAGTACTTC. Amino acid sequence: CAWTGGRTVEQYF.

The gene calls are TRBV18 and TRBJ1-5, with 8 bases fitting TRBD1. Germline lookup yields CDR1 KGHSH and CDR2 LQKENI. Trimming cost V 3 bases and J 6 bases; bases outside gene matches: 7. This CDR3 comprises 15 residues. The CDR3 region is CASSPQTGAGQPQHF. CDR3 DNA sequence: TGTGCCAGCTCACCCCAGACAGGGGCGGGTCAGCCCCAGCATTTT.

The chain recombines TRBV4-2 with TRBJ1-1; 11 nucleotides match TRBD1. CDR1 is LGHNA and CDR2 is YNFKEQ in the germline V gene. This CDR3 has 17 residues. Unmatched junction bases numbered 8, after V lost 0 bases and J lost 5 bases. The CDR3, as DNA: TGTGCCAGCAGCCAAGACCCGGACAGGGGGCGGGGAACTGAAGCTTTCTTT. This gives the protein CASSQDPDRGRGTEAFF.

This clone was seen a single time. The chain couples TRBV19 to TRBJ2-2; possible D gene TRBD1, 5 bases. This CDR3 has 13 residues. Germline V lookup: CDR1 LNHDA, CDR2 SQIVND (reference sequence). The V end lost 5 bases, the J end lost 4 bases, and 8 bases lay between the germline ends. The CDR3 loop reads CASSVQGTGELFF. CDR3 DNA: TGTGCCAGTAGTGTGCAGGGCACCGGGGAGCTGTTTTTT.

The V call is TRBV28, the J call TRBJ1-4, with no clear D. The CDR3 runs 11 residues. CDR1 and CDR2 from the germline V gene are MDHEN and SYDVKM. Trimming shortened V by 2 bases and J by 7 bases, and 2 bases separated the two germline ends. DNA of the CDR3: TGTGCCAGCAGTTTAAGTGAAAAACTGTTTTTT. It specifies CASSLSEKLFF. Based on the CDR3 plus reference TRBV28 and TRBJ1-4, the full variable domain is DVKVTQSSRYLVKRTGEKVFLECVQDMDHENMFWYRQDPGLGLRLIYFSYDVKMKEKGDIPEGYSVSREKKERFSLILESASTNQTSMYLCASSLSEKLFFGSGTQLSVL.

The J gene is TRBJ1-2, the V gene TRBV30; D remains ambiguous. The CDR3 sequence is 11 residues long. Germline V CDR1 and CDR2: GTSNPN, SVGIG (reference sequence). Trimming removed 1 base at V and 4 bases at J, with 4 bases between. CDR3 bases: TGTGCCTGGAGTGCCAGCTATGGCTACACCTTC. This translates into CAWSASYGYTF.

V gene TRBV29-1 combines with J gene TRBJ2-1; D unresolved. The germline V gene has CDR1 SQVTM and CDR2 ANQGSEA. There are 11 residues in the CDR3. V lost 3 bases and J lost 8, with 8 bases in between. The CDR3 loop is CSVDIFDEQFF. CDR3 bases: TGCAGCGTTGACATTTTCGATGAGCAGTTCTTC.

The J gene is TRBJ2-4, the V gene TRBV5-6, with 8 nucleotides matching TRBD1. Germline loops: CDR1 SGHDT, CDR2 YYEEEE. V gave up 4 bases and J gave up 6 bases; unmatched junction bases: 9. The CDR3 totals 15 residues. CDR3 DNA sequence: TGTGCCAGCAGCACCCGGCGGACAGGGCTAAACATTCAGTACTTC. Translated: CASSTRRTGLNIQYF.

The gene calls are TRBV10-3 and TRBJ2-5; 14 bases are shared with TRBD2. V trimming: 11 bases; J trimming: 4 bases; junction bases outside the gene matches: 6. From germline, CDR1 is ENHRY and CDR2 SYGVKD. The CDR3 runs 14 residues. The CDR3 protein is CAASTSGGGETQYF. The CDR3 DNA reads TGTGCCGCCTCGACTAGCGGGGGGGGAGAGACCCAGTACTTC.

The chain is built from TRBV7-3 and TRBJ1-5; D remains unclear. This CDR3 comprises 15 residues. The V and J ends lost 7 bases and 0 bases respectively, with 13 bases between them. Germline lookup yields CDR1 SGHTA and CDR2 FQGTGA. The CDR3 sequence: CASIPEVASNQPQHF. As DNA, the CDR3 is TGTGCCAGCATTCCCGAGGTGGCTAGCAATCAGCCCCAGCATTTT.